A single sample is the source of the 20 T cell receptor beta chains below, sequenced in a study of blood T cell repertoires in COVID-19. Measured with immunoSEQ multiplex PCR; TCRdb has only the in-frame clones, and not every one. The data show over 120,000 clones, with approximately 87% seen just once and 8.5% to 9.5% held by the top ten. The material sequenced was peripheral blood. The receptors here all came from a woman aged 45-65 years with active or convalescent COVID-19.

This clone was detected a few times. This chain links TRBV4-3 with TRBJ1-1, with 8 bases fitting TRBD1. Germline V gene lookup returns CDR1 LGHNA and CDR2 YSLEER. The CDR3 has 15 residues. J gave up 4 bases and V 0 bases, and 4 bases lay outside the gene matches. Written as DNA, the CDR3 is TGCGCCAGCAGCCAAGATCCCGACAGGGGCACTGAAGCTTTCTTT. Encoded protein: CASSQDPDRGTEAFF.

Written as DNA, the CDR3 is TGTGCCAGCAGCTTAGCCGCTAGCGGGGCCAACAATGAGCAGTTCTTC. Amino acid sequence: CASSLAASGANNEQFF. V and J are TRBV7-2 and TRBJ2-1; 9 bases map to TRBD2. There are 16 residues in the CDR3. The germline gives CDR1 SGHTA, CDR2 FQGNSA. Unmatched junction bases numbered 5, after V lost 0 bases and J lost 5 bases.

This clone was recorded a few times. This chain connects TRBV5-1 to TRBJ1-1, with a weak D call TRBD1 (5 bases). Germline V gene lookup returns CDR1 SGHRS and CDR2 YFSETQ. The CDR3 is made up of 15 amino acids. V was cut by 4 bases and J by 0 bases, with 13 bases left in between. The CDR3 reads CASSETDKVNTEAFF. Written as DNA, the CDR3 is TGCGCCAGCAGCGAGACGGACAAAGTGAACACTGAAGCTTTCTTT. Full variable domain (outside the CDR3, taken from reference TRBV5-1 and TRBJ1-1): KAGVTQTPRYLIKTRGQQVTLSCSPISGHRSVSWYQQTPGQGLQFLFEYFSETQRNKGNFPGRFSGRQFSNSRSEMNVSTLELGDSALYLCASSETDKVNTEAFFGQGTRLTVV.

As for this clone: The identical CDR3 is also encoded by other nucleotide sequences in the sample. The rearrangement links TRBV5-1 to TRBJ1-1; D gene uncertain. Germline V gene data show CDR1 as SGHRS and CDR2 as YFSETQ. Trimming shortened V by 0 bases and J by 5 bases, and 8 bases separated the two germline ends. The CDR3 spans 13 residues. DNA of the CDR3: TGCGCCAGCAGCTTGGGGGCGGGTACTGAAGCTTTCTTT. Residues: CASSLGAGTEAFF. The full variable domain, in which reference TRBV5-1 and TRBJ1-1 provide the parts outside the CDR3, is KAGVTQTPRYLIKTRGQQVTLSCSPISGHRSVSWYQQTPGQGLQFLFEYFSETQRNKGNFPGRFSGRQFSNSRSEMNVSTLELGDSALYLCASSLGAGTEAFFGQGTRLTVV.

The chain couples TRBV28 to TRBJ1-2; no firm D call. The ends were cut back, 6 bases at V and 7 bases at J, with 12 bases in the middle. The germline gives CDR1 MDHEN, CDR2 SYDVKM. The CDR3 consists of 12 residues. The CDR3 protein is CASRTPGRGYTF. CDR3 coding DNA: TGTGCCAGCAGAACCCCAGGCCGTGGCTACACCTTC.

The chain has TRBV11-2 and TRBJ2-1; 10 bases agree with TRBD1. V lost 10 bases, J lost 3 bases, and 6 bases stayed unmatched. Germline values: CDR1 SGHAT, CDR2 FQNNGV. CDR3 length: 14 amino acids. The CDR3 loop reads CATARDRGYNEQFF. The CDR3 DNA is TGTGCCACGGCCAGGGACAGGGGCTACAATGAGCAGTTCTTC.

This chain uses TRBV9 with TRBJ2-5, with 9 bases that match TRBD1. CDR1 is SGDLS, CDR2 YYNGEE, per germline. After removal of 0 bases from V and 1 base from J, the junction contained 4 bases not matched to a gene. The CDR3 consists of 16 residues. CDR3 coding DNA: TGTGCCAGCAGCGTAGCTGGGACAGGGTTCCAAGAGACCCAGTACTTC. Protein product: CASSVAGTGFQETQYF.

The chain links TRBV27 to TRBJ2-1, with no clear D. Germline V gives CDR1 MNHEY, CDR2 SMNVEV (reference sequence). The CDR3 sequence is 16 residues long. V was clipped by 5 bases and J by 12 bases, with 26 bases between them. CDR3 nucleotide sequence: TGTGCCAGCAGTCCGAGACCCCCGGCGACAACTGAGACGCAGTTCTTC. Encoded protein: CASSPRPPATTETQFF.

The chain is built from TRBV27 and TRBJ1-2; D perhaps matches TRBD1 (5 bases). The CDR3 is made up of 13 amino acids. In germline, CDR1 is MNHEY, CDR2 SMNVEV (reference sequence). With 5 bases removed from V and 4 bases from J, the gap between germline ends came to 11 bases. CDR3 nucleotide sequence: TGTGCCAGCAGTCCGGGGGGGGGCTATGGCTACACCTTC. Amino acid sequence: CASSPGGGYGYTF.

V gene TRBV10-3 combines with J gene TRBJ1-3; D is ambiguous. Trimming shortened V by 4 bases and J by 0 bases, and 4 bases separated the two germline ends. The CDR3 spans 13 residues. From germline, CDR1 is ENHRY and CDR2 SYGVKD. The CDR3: CAISAISGNTIYF. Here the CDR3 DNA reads TGTGCCATCAGTGCAATCTCTGGAAACACCATATATTTT.

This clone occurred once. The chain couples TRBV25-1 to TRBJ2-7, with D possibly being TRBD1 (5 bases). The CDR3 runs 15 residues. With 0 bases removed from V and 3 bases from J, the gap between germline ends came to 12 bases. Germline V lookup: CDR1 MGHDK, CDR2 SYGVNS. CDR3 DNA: TGTGCCAGCAGTGAATACGGCGCAGGGAACTACGAGCAGTACTTC. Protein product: CASSEYGAGNYEQYF.

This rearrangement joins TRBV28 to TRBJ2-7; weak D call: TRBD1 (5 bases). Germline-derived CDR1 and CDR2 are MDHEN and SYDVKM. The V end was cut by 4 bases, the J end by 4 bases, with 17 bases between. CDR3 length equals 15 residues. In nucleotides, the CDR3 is TGTGCCAGCAGTTCCGTAGGACATAATCCATACGAGCAGTACTTC. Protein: CASSSVGHNPYEQYF.

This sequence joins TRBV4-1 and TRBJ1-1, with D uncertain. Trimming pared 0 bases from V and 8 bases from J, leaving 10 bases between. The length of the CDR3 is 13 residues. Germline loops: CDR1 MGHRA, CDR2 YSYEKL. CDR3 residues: CASSQDEAGEAFF. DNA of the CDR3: TGCGCCAGCAGCCAAGATGAGGCGGGAGAAGCTTTCTTT.

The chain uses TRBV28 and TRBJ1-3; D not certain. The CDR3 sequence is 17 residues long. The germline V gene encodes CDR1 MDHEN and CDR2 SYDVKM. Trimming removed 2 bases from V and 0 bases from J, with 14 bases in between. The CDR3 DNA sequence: TGTGCCAGCAGTTTAAGAGGTTTTGGACTCTCTGGAAACACCATATATTTT. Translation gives CASSLRGFGLSGNTIYF.

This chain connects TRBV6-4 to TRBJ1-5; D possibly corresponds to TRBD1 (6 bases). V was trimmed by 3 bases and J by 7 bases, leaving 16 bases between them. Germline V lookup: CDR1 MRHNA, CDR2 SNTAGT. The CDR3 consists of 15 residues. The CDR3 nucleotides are TGTGCCAGCAGTGAATCACAGGGCGTTGGGCAGCCCCAGCATTTT. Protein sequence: CASSESQGVGQPQHF.

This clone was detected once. The CDR3 reads CASSWTSDNEQFF. The CDR3 DNA reads as TGTGCCAGTAGTTGGACTAGTGACAATGAGCAGTTCTTC. The V and J genes are TRBV19 and TRBJ2-1; 7 bases align to TRBD2. The CDR3 is 13 residues long. Per germline, CDR1 LNHDA and CDR2 SQIVND (reference sequence). V dropped 5 bases and J dropped 5; count of bases not matched to a gene: 3.

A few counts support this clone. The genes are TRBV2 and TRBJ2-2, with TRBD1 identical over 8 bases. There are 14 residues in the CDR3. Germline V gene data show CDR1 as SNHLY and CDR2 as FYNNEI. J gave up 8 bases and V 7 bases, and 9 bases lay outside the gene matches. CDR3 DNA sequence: TGTGCCAGCACTGACGGCAGGGGGCGTGGGGAGCTGTTTTTT. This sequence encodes CASTDGRGRGELFF.

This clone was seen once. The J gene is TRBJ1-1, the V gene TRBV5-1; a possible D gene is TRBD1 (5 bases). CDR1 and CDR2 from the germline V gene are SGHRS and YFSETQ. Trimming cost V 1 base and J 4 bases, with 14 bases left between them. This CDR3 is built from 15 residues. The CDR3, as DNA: TGCGCCAGCAGCTTGCGAGGCCAGGGAGGCACTGAAGCTTTCTTT. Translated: CASSLRGQGGTEAFF.

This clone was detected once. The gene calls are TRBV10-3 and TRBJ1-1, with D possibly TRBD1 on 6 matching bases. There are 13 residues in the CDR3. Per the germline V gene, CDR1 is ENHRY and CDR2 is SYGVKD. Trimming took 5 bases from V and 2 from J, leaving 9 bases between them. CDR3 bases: TGTGCCATCAGTAAGACAGGTAACACTGAAGCTTTCTTT. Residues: CAISKTGNTEAFF.

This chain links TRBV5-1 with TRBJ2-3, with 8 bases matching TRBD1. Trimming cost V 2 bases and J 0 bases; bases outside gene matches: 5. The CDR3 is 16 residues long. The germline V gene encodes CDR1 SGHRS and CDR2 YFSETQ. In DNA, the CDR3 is TGCGCCAGCAGCTTACCGACAGGGGAGAGCACAGATACGCAGTATTTT. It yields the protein CASSLPTGESTDTQYF.